This T cell receptor beta chain was recorded in a study of radiotherapy plus CTLA-4 blockade in lung cancer. This CDR3 spans 15 amino acids. The V gene lost 2 bases and the J gene lost 2 bases, with 12 bases spanning the gap. From germline, CDR1 is MDHEN and CDR2 SYDVKM. Method: immunoSEQ multiplex PCR; TCRdb's copy keeps in-frame clones and lacks some. Here the sample spans 27,000 or so clones, approximately 77% being singletons. Patients had chemo-refractory metastatic non-small-cell lung cancer and received focal radiation plus CTLA-4 blockade that used ipilimumab. Sequencing used peripheral blood, obtained from a patient treated with radiotherapy plus ipilimumab. This sequence joins TRBV28 and TRBJ2-5; D is ambiguous. This clonotype originated in a human donor with non-small cell lung cancer that progressed on radiotherapy plus ipilimumab. DNA of the CDR3: TGTGCCAGCAGTTTAAAAGTAGGGCTTCAAGAGACCCAGTACTTC. Its protein is CASSLKVGLQETQYF.